This T cell receptor (beta chain) was sequenced in a study of CD8 T cells in Susac syndrome. With V trimmed by 2 bases and J by 5 bases, 12 bases remained unmatched. Germline V CDR1 and CDR2: SGHRS, YFSETQ. The CDR3 consists of 16 residues. After extraction with the RNeasy kit, 0.5 to 1 ug of the RNA was reverse transcribed using random hexamers. Multiplex PCR with immunoSEQ amplified the TCR beta CDR3 across 54 Vbeta and 13 Jbeta. Using its own MiXCR run on the immunoSEQ multiplex PCR reads, TCRdb lists one record per CDR3 protein. The repertoire holds hundreds of thousands of distinct CDR3 sequences, with 90% to 95% as singletons. TCR beta sequences were obtained from blood CD8+ and CD4+ T cells. Those who served as multiple sclerosis controls were treatment-naive patients with stable or active relapsing-remitting disease. Purification of the CD8+ and CD4+ T cells relied on negative isolation, and TEMRA cells underwent FACS enrichment.

Source material: CD4+ T cells from PBMCs. This TCR came from a human donor with multiple sclerosis. The gene calls are TRBV5-1 and TRBJ2-5; 7 positions match TRBD2. CDR3 sequence reads: CASSFSSSGEMETQYF. CDR3 sequence (DNA): TGCGCCAGCAGCTTCTCGTCTAGCGGAGAAATGGAGACCCAGTACTTC.